The 17 T cell receptor beta chains in this list originate from one sample, sequenced in a study of identical twins. TCRdb analysed the 5' RACE reads with MiXCR anew, one entry per CDR3 protein. The sample contains 500,000 or so distinct CDR3 sequences, 14% of which appear only once. These data are also associated with another study on yellow fever vaccine responses in identical twins.

Material for sequencing was CD4+ T cells sorted from blood. These TCRs come from a woman in her late teens or twenties in good health.

This clonotype was seen many times. The chain carries TRBV20-1 and TRBJ1-5; D uncertain. The CDR3 totals 15 residues. Germline V gene lookup returns CDR1 DFQATT and CDR2 SNEGSKA (reference sequence). The V end was cut by 3 bases, the J end by 5 bases, with 17 bases between. The CDR3 coding sequence is TGCAGTGCTAGTAGGACCGGGTTAACCGATCAGCCCCAGCATTTT. This translates into CSASRTGLTDQPQHF.

Only a few counts were recorded for this clonotype. The chain employs TRBV27 and TRBJ2-2, with TRBD1 identical over 9 bases. Germline CDR1 reads MNHEY; CDR2 reads SMNVEV (reference sequence). The CDR3 covers 19 residues. With V trimmed by 1 base and J by 3 bases, 12 bases remained unmatched. The CDR3 region is CASSLFTPGQGQYTGELFF. In DNA form, the CDR3 reads TGTGCCAGCAGTTTATTCACACCGGGACAGGGCCAATACACCGGGGAGCTGTTTTTT.

This clonotype turned up a few times. In DNA form, the CDR3 reads TGTGCCAGCAGCGTAGGGGACACCGCCTACGAGCAGTACTTC. Translation: CASSVGDTAYEQYF. This sequence joins TRBV9 and TRBJ2-7, with D possibly being TRBD1 (6 bases). The CDR3 extends over 14 amino acids. Trimming took 0 bases from V and 2 from J, leaving 9 bases between them. The V gene's germline CDR1 is SGDLS and CDR2 YYNGEE.

The rearrangement links TRBV20-1 to TRBJ2-1; either TRBD1 or TRBD2 may supply D (5 bases each). Germline V gene sequence: CDR1 DFQATT, CDR2 SNEGSKA (reference sequence). CDR3 length equals 15 residues. The V and J ends lost 3 bases and 5 bases respectively, with 17 bases between them. In DNA, the CDR3 is TGCAGTGCTAGCCCGCCGGGACGTCTGGACAATGAGCAGTTCTTC. Its protein product is CSASPPGRLDNEQFF.

V gene TRBV12-3 or TRBV12-4 combines with J gene TRBJ1-4; no firm D call. The CDR3 is made up of 14 amino acids. Trimming shortened V by 3 bases and J by 4 bases, and 9 bases separated the two germline ends. Here the CDR3 reads CASSFAVDNEKLFF. The CDR3 region has the DNA TGTGCCAGCAGTTTCGCGGTAGATAATGAAAAACTGTTTTTT.

This clonotype was observed a few times. V usage is TRBV11-2 and J usage is TRBJ2-4; D is unresolved. The CDR3 loop spans 17 amino acids. Trimming took 5 bases from V and 0 from J, leaving 17 bases between them. CDR1 and CDR2 from the germline V gene are SGHAT and FQNNGV. This CDR3 is CASSRGLRNLAKNIQYF. DNA of the CDR3: TGTGCCAGCAGCAGAGGTCTGCGGAATCTAGCCAAAAACATTCAGTACTTC.

The chain carries TRBV3-1 and TRBJ2-2; D is unclear. Deletions cut 3 bases from V and 8 bases from J, with 4 bases between. The germline CDR1 and CDR2 sequences are LGHDT and YNNKEL (reference sequence). This CDR3 region has 11 residues. The CDR3 DNA follows: TGTGCCAGCAGCCACTTAGGGGAGCTGTTTTTT. It translates to CASSHLGELFF.

This clonotype was detected many times. The V gene is TRBV7-2, the J gene TRBJ2-5; D tentatively fits TRBD1 or TRBD2 (5 bases each). This CDR3 is 14 amino acids long. Germline lookup yields CDR1 SGHTA and CDR2 FQGNSA. V was clipped by 4 bases and J by 4 bases, with 13 bases between them. CDR3 nucleotide sequence: TGTGCCAGCAGCTCTTCGGGACCGTTAGAGACCCAGTACTTC. It yields the protein CASSSSGPLETQYF.

The V call is TRBV21-1, the J call TRBJ2-3; the D call TRBD1 from the table was never checked on the DNA. TRBV21-1 is noted as a pseudogene. The CDR3 contains 16 residues. CDR3 DNA sequence: TGTGCCAGCAGAGGGACAGGGGCAAAAAACACAGATACGCAGTATTTT. Translated: CASRGTGAKNTDTQYF.

This rearrangement joins TRBV5-1 to TRBJ2-1; 8 bases agree with TRBD2. CDR3 length: 14 amino acids. J lost 5 bases, V lost 2 bases, and 3 bases had no gene match. Germline V lookup: CDR1 SGHRS, CDR2 YFSETQ. The CDR3: CASSFSGANNEQFF. The CDR3 DNA sequence: TGCGCCAGCAGCTTTAGCGGGGCTAACAATGAGCAGTTCTTC.

This sequence joins TRBV20-1 and TRBJ2-5, with D possibly being TRBD1 (5 bases). Per germline, CDR1 DFQATT and CDR2 SNEGSKA (reference sequence). Trimming shortened V by 3 bases and J by 4 bases, and 9 bases separated the two germline ends. CDR3 length equals 12 residues. In DNA form, the CDR3 reads TGCAGTGCTAGCTTCCAGGGAGAGACCCAGTACTTC. It yields the protein CSASFQGETQYF.

The chain couples TRBV12-3 or TRBV12-4 to TRBJ2-2; 8 bases align to TRBD2. The V segment lost 11 bases and the J segment 4 bases; nucleotides outside the gene matches: 18. There are 17 residues in the CDR3. Here the CDR3 DNA reads TGTGCCTTCAGTTTATTCTCGGGGGGGGCTAGCACCGGGGAGCTGTTTTTT. It translates to CAFSLFSGGASTGELFF.

This clonotype was picked up many times. V and J are TRBV9 and TRBJ2-1; maybe TRBD2 (6 bases). CDR3 length: 16 residues. Germline loops: CDR1 SGDLS, CDR2 YYNGEE. V shed 0 bases and J shed 4 bases, with 14 bases lying between them. The CDR3 nucleotides are TGTGCCAGCAGCGTAGCCGTAGTGACTAGTTACAATGAGCAGTTCTTC. Its translation is CASSVAVVTSYNEQFF.

This clonotype was observed many times. This chain links TRBV20-1 with TRBJ2-7; unclear D gene. Germline assignment: CDR1 DFQATT and CDR2 SNEGSKA (reference sequence). CDR3 length equals 14 residues. Trimming left V 1 base short and J 0 bases short, with 10 bases between. Here the CDR3 DNA reads TGCAGTGCTAGAGTTAGCCACAGCTCCTACGAGCAGTACTTC. This translates into CSARVSHSSYEQYF.

This rearrangement joins TRBV28 to TRBJ2-5; possibly TRBD1 for D (6 bases). V lost 5 bases, J lost 5 bases, and 12 bases lay in between. CDR1 and CDR2 from the germline V gene are MDHEN and SYDVKM. The CDR3 spans 13 residues. The CDR3 reads CASSAGARETQYF. For the CDR3, the DNA is TGTGCCAGCAGTGCAGGGGCCCGTGAGACCCAGTACTTC. Full variable domain (remainder filled in from reference TRBV28 and TRBJ2-5): DVKVTQSSRYLVKRTGEKVFLECVQDMDHENMFWYRQDPGLGLRLIYFSYDVKMKEKGDIPEGYSVSREKKERFSLILESASTNQTSMYLCASSAGARETQYFGPGTRLLVL.

CDR3 amino acids: CASSVGGLDGWETQYF. The CDR3 coding sequence is TGTGCCAGCAGCGTAGGCGGTCTAGATGGCTGGGAGACCCAGTACTTC. J is TRBJ2-5 and V is TRBV9; D is unresolved. The V end was cut by 0 bases, the J end by 5 bases, with 17 bases between. Germline V lookup: CDR1 SGDLS, CDR2 YYNGEE. The CDR3 consists of 16 residues.

The genes are TRBV4-2 and TRBJ1-4; D unclear. Trimming took off 1 base at V and 0 bases at J, with 6 bases between the two ends. The germline gives CDR1 LGHNA, CDR2 YNFKEQ. The CDR3 totals 15 residues. DNA for the CDR3: TGTGCCAGCAGCCAAGCAGATGCAACTAATGAAAAACTGTTTTTT. It translates to CASSQADATNEKLFF.